Listed below are T cell receptor beta chains from one sample, sequenced in a study of T cells in Graves' hyperthyroidism and ophthalmopathy. TCRdb re-analysed the multiplex PCR reads in MiXCR, keeping a single row per CDR3 protein. The table shows 250,000 to 350,000 distinct CDR3 sequences, with about 17% occurring only once. Sequencing used blood. All receptors come from a woman in her sixties or seventies with Graves' ophthalmopathy. Each CDR3 is given with its conserved first and last residue. Each record gives: CDR3 length, D gene, clone size, V gene, J gene, CDR3 DNA, CDR3 protein. The D gene is left open where the match is weak. Size tells how often a clone was seen (once, few, many) or the class of an expanded clone, and some rows leave it out.

>14|.|many|TRBV28|TRBJ2-1
TGTGCCAGCAGTTTATACAGGTCCTACAATGAGCAGTTCTTC
CASSLYRSYNEQFF
>13|.|few|TRBV27|TRBJ2-3
TGTGCCAGCAGTTTCGAAGGAGAGAATACGCAGTATTTT
CASSFEGENTQYF
>16|.|once|TRBV25-1|TRBJ2-5
TGTGCCAGCAGTACCTATCCGGGATTAGGGCCGGAGACCCAGTACTTC
CASSTYPGLGPETQYF
>14|TRBD1|few|TRBV18|TRBJ1-2
TGTGCCAGCTCACCAAACAGGGGGTTCTATGGCTACACCTTC
CASSPNRGFYGYTF
>14|TRBD1|few|TRBV5-4|TRBJ1-6
TGTGCCAGCAGCTCCGGGACAGGGTTTTCACCCCTCCACTTT
CASSSGTGFSPLHF
>16|.|few|TRBV16|TRBJ1-5
TGTGCCAGCAGCCAATACGGGAGGGGGGCTACCCAGCCCCAGCATTTT
CASSQYGRGATQPQHF
>14|.|many|TRBV7-9|TRBJ2-7
TGTGCCAGCAGCTTAGGCCCCGGAAAGGGCGAGCAGTACTTC
CASSLGPGKGEQYF
>18|TRBD1|.|TRBV12-5|TRBJ1-1
TGTGCTAGTGGTTCCGTCCTAGGACAGGGGGCGCGGGACACTGAAGCTTTCTTT
CASGSVLGQGARDTEAFF
>14|TRBD1|.|TRBV19|TRBJ1-1
TGTGCCAGTAGTATCACAGGGGGTGGCACTGAAGCTTTCTTT
CASSITGGGTEAFF
>14|.|.|TRBV6-5|TRBJ1-4
TGTGCCAGCAGTTACGAGTCCAGGCAGGAAAAACTGTTTTTT
CASSYESRQEKLFF
>14|.|many|TRBV20-1|TRBJ1-3
TGCAGTGCCCCGTTAAGGGACTCTGGAAACACCATATATTTT
CSAPLRDSGNTIYF
>16|TRBD1|many|TRBV11-2|TRBJ2-1
TGTGCCAGCAGCGTTACAGGGGGCACTAGTTACAATGAGCAGTTCTTC
CASSVTGGTSYNEQFF
>15|TRBD1|many|TRBV12-3/TRBV12-4|TRBJ1-1
TGTGCCAGCAGTTTACCCGGGACAGGGGGCACTGAAGCTTTCTTT
CASSLPGTGGTEAFF
>15|TRBD2|many|TRBV7-2|TRBJ2-1
TGTGCCAGCAGCTTATCGCCACTAGCGGGCTATGAGCAGTTCTTC
CASSLSPLAGYEQFF
>14|TRBD1|many|TRBV7-9|TRBJ2-3
TGTGCCAGCAGCTCGGGACAGGGGGCAGATACGCAGTATTTT
CASSSGQGADTQYF
>17|.|many|TRBV12-3/TRBV12-4|TRBJ1-4
TGTGCCAGCAGTTTATTTGGGAACAGTGCAACTAATGAAAAACTGTTTTTT
CASSLFGNSATNEKLFF
>17|.|few|TRBV20-1|TRBJ1-6
TGCAGTGCTAGAGATCGGCTGGACAGCTCCTATAATTCACCCCTCCACTTT
CSARDRLDSSYNSPLHF